This record concerns one T cell receptor beta chain sequence. Its antigen is as yet unknown. The data were obtained in a study of T-cell reconstitution after alpha-beta-depleted transplantation in children. As it was prepared, the TCRbeta library received unique molecular identifiers. Via MiXCR, TCRdb re-called the PCR reads, giving one row per CDR3 protein. The sample lists about 130,000 distinct CDR3 sequences, about 9.9% seen once, with less than 25% in the top ten. Overall study results and limits: Most T-cell counts and diversity one year after the transplant came from T cells that were newly produced.

Trimming removed 2 bases at V and 0 bases at J, with 20 bases between. In germline, CDR1 is MNHEY, CDR2 SMNVEV (reference sequence). CDR3 length: 18 amino acids. The sequenced sample was PBMCs, mostly from graft donor cells, obtained 180 days after TCRalphabeta/CD19-depleted stem cell transplant. This chain joins TRBV27 and TRBJ2-7; D is unresolved. The clonotype was recovered from a girl under three years old who had a stem cell transplant for combined immunodeficiency, so the T cells may come from the graft donor. CDR3: CASSLRKGPWISSYEQYF. In DNA form, the CDR3 reads TGTGCCAGCAGTTTACGGAAAGGGCCGTGGATCAGCTCCTACGAGCAGTACTTC.